Below are 20 T cell receptor beta chains sequenced from a single sample in a study of shared clonotypes between healthy human individuals. TCRdb's table, derived via immunoSEQ multiplex PCR, lists solely in-frame clones and lacks some. The sample lists roughly 2 million clones, approximately 95% occurring once. The naive CD8 population came from CD45RO-negative cells selected for CCR7, without terminally differentiated effector memory CD45RA+ cells. The source material was naive CD8+ T cells sorted from blood. The receptors were sampled from a man between 18 and 35 years old in good health.

The gene calls are TRBV19 and TRBJ2-3; D may be TRBD2 (7 bases). The CDR3 covers 12 residues. V was trimmed by 8 bases and J by 6 bases, leaving 12 bases between them. The germline CDR1 and CDR2 sequences are LNHDA and SQIVND (reference sequence). This CDR3 is CASEGGRDTQYF. In nucleotides, the CDR3 is TGTGCCAGTGAGGGGGGGAGGGATACGCAGTATTTT.

The chain couples TRBV9 to TRBJ2-2; TRBD1 agrees at 7 bases. The CDR3 is 14 amino acids. V lost 7 bases, J lost 0 bases, and 3 bases stayed unmatched. Germline V gives CDR1 SGDLS, CDR2 YYNGEE. This CDR3 is CASQGESNTGELFF. CDR3 coding DNA: TGTGCCAGCCAGGGGGAATCGAACACCGGGGAGCTGTTTTTT.

This clone was recorded once. The chain has TRBV4-3 and TRBJ1-6; tentative D call: TRBD1 (6 bases). This CDR3 contains 16 residues. V was trimmed by 3 bases and J by 0 bases, leaving 9 bases between them. Germline values: CDR1 LGHNA, CDR2 YSLEER. The CDR3 reads CASSQLTGSYNSPLHF. Here the CDR3 DNA reads TGCGCCAGCAGCCAGTTGACAGGCTCCTATAATTCACCCCTCCACTTT.

The CDR3 loop reads CSVALQGETQYF. CDR3 bases: TGCAGCGTTGCCCTTCAGGGGGAGACCCAGTACTTC. This chain connects TRBV29-1 to TRBJ2-5, with D possibly TRBD1 on 6 matching bases. CDR1 and CDR2 (germline): SQVTM, ANQGSEA. The germline V and J ends were trimmed by 4 bases and 5 bases, with 11 bases remaining between them. The CDR3 extends over 12 amino acids.

The rearrangement joins TRBV11-2 to TRBJ1-2, with 9 bases aligning to TRBD1. The CDR3 covers 15 residues. The J segment lost 4 bases and the V segment lost 5 bases, leaving 8 bases of the junction unmatched. Germline V gene lookup returns CDR1 SGHAT and CDR2 FQNNGV. This CDR3 reads CASSITGGLFYGYTF. The CDR3 region has the DNA TGTGCCAGCAGCATTACAGGGGGCTTGTTCTATGGCTACACCTTC.

This rearrangement joins TRBV19 to TRBJ2-2; D not resolved. Trimming took 3 bases from V and 8 from J, leaving 7 bases between them. The germline CDR1 and CDR2 sequences are LNHDA and SQIVND (reference sequence). The CDR3 is 12 residues long. As DNA, the CDR3 is TGTGCCAGTAGTATGGTTGCGGGGGAGCTGTTTTTT. Translating gives CASSMVAGELFF.

The V and J genes are TRBV6-4 and TRBJ2-1; D is undetermined. Trimming took off 4 bases at V and 3 bases at J, with 7 bases between the two ends. The CDR3 sequence is 13 residues long. The germline V gene encodes CDR1 MRHNA and CDR2 SNTAGT. CDR3 bases: TGTGCCAGCAGTGTTGACTTCTACAATGAGCAGTTCTTC. This encodes CASSVDFYNEQFF.

The rearrangement links TRBV25-1 to TRBJ2-7, with D perhaps assigned TRBD1 or TRBD2 (5 bases each). Between the trimmed V and J ends, which lost 2 bases and 6 bases, there was a span of 11 bases. The CDR3 length is 13 residues. Germline V CDR1 and CDR2: MGHDK, SYGVNS. This CDR3 reads CASSEGTFFEQYF. CDR3 sequence (DNA): TGTGCCAGCAGTGAAGGGACGTTCTTCGAGCAGTACTTC.

The chain recombines TRBV4-1 with TRBJ2-5, with D possibly matching TRBD2 (6 bases). The CDR3 spans 15 residues. V dropped 0 bases and J dropped 4 bases, with 12 bases sitting between them. Germline CDR1 reads MGHRA; CDR2 reads YSYEKL. DNA of the CDR3: TGCGCCAGCAGCCAAGATCCGGCTAGCGTAGAGACCCAGTACTTC. This codes for CASSQDPASVETQYF.

CDR3 bases: TGTGCCTGGAGGAACGAGCCGCGAGGTGAAGCTTTCTTT. Translation: CAWRNEPRGEAFF. This rearrangement joins TRBV30 to TRBJ1-1; D unresolved. With 3 bases removed from V and 7 bases from J, the gap between germline ends came to 15 bases. CDR1 is GTSNPN and CDR2 is SVGIG in the germline V gene (reference sequence). The CDR3 extends over 13 amino acids.

Details on this clone: In the same sample, other DNA sequences code for this CDR3. The rearrangement joins TRBV27 to TRBJ2-2; D unresolved. The germline V gene encodes CDR1 MNHEY and CDR2 SMNVEV (reference sequence). The ends were cut back, 2 bases at V and 4 bases at J, with 8 bases in the middle. The CDR3 runs to 14 residues. CDR3 loop: CASSLIGTTGELFF. The CDR3 DNA is TGTGCCAGCAGTTTAATTGGTACCACCGGGGAGCTGTTTTTT.

This rearrangement joins TRBV30 to TRBJ2-6; 7 positions match TRBD2. This CDR3 region has 18 residues. The germline V gene has CDR1 GTSNPN and CDR2 SVGIG (reference sequence). V lost 5 bases, J lost 0 bases, and 13 bases stayed unmatched. The CDR3 region is CAWVGPSGANSGANVLTF. The CDR3 DNA sequence: TGTGCCTGGGTTGGACCGAGCGGGGCAAACTCTGGGGCCAACGTCCTGACTTTC.

This clone occurred once. The chain is built from TRBV6-1 and TRBJ2-7; tentative D call: TRBD1 (6 bases). Trimming cost V 0 bases and J 3 bases, with 18 bases left between them. Germline loops: CDR1 MNHNS, CDR2 SASEGT. This CDR3 is built from 17 residues. The CDR3 loop is CASSEALGTLTVYEQYF. In nucleotides, the CDR3 is TGTGCCAGCAGTGAAGCACTCGGGACATTAACGGTCTACGAGCAGTACTTC.

On this clone itself: The same CDR3 can be traced to other DNA sequences in this sample. The gene calls are TRBV7-9 and TRBJ2-7; D gene unclear. The CDR3 has 13 amino acids. Per the germline V gene, CDR1 is SEHNR and CDR2 is FQNEAQ (reference sequence). Trimming left V 5 bases short and J 0 bases short, with 8 bases between. The CDR3: CASSPSVSYEQYF. Written as DNA, the CDR3 is TGTGCCAGCAGCCCCTCAGTCTCCTACGAGCAGTACTTC.

The chain employs TRBV30 and TRBJ1-2; perhaps TRBD1 as D (6 bases). The CDR3 totals 11 residues. The V gene's germline CDR1 is GTSNPN and CDR2 SVGIG (reference sequence). V was clipped by 5 bases and J by 8 bases, with 12 bases between them. CDR3 region: CAWELGAGYTF. As DNA, the CDR3 is TGTGCCTGGGAGTTGGGGGCGGGCTACACCTTC.

The V gene is TRBV28, the J gene TRBJ2-7; TRBD1 matches at 8 bases. Germline V gives CDR1 MDHEN, CDR2 SYDVKM. This CDR3 contains 16 residues. V lost 5 bases and J lost 1; bases outside the gene matches: 10. The CDR3 spells CASSSYRGIMSYEQYF. The CDR3 DNA is TGTGCCAGCAGTAGCTACAGGGGGATAATGTCCTACGAGCAGTACTTC.

The chain employs TRBV9 and TRBJ2-6; no firm D call. This CDR3 region has 15 residues. Germline lookup yields CDR1 SGDLS and CDR2 YYNGEE. Deletions cut 3 bases from V and 4 bases from J, with 11 bases between. The CDR3 DNA is TGTGCCAGCAGCGCCCTGGGTGCGGGGGCCAACGTCCTGACTTTC. Encoded protein: CASSALGAGANVLTF.

The chain carries TRBV9 and TRBJ2-5; weak D call: TRBD2 (5 bases). The CDR3 totals 14 residues. Germline V lookup: CDR1 SGDLS, CDR2 YYNGEE. V was pared by 0 bases and J by 4 bases, with 10 bases between. The CDR3 region has the DNA TGTGCCAGCAGCGTAGCCGGGGAAACAGAGACCCAGTACTTC. This sequence encodes CASSVAGETETQYF.

With respect to this clone: Other DNA sequences in this sample translate to the same CDR3. The rearrangement uses TRBV27 and TRBJ2-7; D may be TRBD2 (5 bases). The germline gives CDR1 MNHEY, CDR2 SMNVEV (reference sequence). This CDR3 spans 13 amino acids. The germline V and J ends were trimmed by 0 bases and 6 bases, with 9 bases remaining between them. The chain's CDR3 is CASSLSPGSEQYF. The CDR3 DNA is TGTGCCAGCAGTTTATCCCCGGGAAGCGAGCAGTACTTC.

This chain links TRBV5-6 with TRBJ2-7; D unresolved. The CDR3 loop spans 14 amino acids. The V gene's germline CDR1 is SGHDT and CDR2 YYEEEE. Trimming shortened V by 4 bases and J by 2 bases, and 13 bases separated the two germline ends. The CDR3 coding sequence is TGTGCCAGCAGCCATGCCGTCTCTGCCTACGAGCAGTACTTC. Encoded protein: CASSHAVSAYEQYF.